One and the same sample provided the 24 T cell receptor beta chains below, sequenced in a study of OX40 agonist ivuxolimab in advanced cancers. The protocol was immunoSEQ multiplex PCR, while the TCRdb copy is restricted to in-frame clones and leaves out a portion. The repertoire has 99,000 or so clones, approximately 94% of them found once; the top ten carry 2%. The sequences come from CD4+ or CD8+ T cells sorted from blood, collected in a trial of the OX40 agonist ivuxolimab. These receptor sequences come from an adult with an advanced solid tumor such as melanoma, head and neck, liver or kidney cancer.

The gene calls are TRBV4-1 and TRBJ2-2; no firm D call. V lost 2 bases and J lost 2, with 6 bases in between. CDR3 length: 14 residues. The V gene's germline CDR1 is MGHRA and CDR2 YSYEKL. The CDR3 reads CASSQQRNTGELFF. The DNA for the CDR3 is TGCGCCAGCAGCCAACAGAGAAACACCGGGGAGCTGTTTTTT.

The genes are TRBV10-3 and TRBJ1-1; a possible D gene is TRBD1 (5 bases). CDR1 ENHRY and CDR2 SYGVKD come from the germline V gene. Trimming shortened V by 7 bases and J by 0 bases, and 9 bases separated the two germline ends. The CDR3 runs to 13 residues. For the CDR3, the DNA is TGTGCCATCACCAGGGCCCTGAACACTGAAGCTTTCTTT. Translating gives CAITRALNTEAFF.

The chain uses TRBV2 and TRBJ1-2; maybe TRBD1 (6 bases). Trimming removed 6 bases from V and 4 bases from J, with 12 bases in between. The CDR3 extends over 13 amino acids. CDR1 is SNHLY, CDR2 FYNNEI, per germline. The CDR3 reads CASRGSTGYGYTF. Here the CDR3 DNA reads TGTGCCAGCAGGGGATCGACAGGCTATGGCTACACCTTC.

DNA of the CDR3: TGCGCCAGCAGCCAATACGGGAACGGAGAGCAGTACTTC. This codes for CASSQYGNGEQYF. V is TRBV4-1 and J is TRBJ2-7, with a tentative D call TRBD2 (5 bases). CDR3 length: 13 residues. Trimming removed 2 bases at V and 7 bases at J, with 12 bases between. CDR1 is MGHRA and CDR2 is YSYEKL in the germline V gene.

V is TRBV10-1 and J is TRBJ1-3; D is unclear. The CDR3 runs 14 residues. Per germline, CDR1 WNHNN and CDR2 SYGVQD (reference sequence). V was clipped by 2 bases and J by 0 bases, with 5 bases between them. The CDR3 is CASSETDSGNTIYF. CDR3 bases: TGCGCCAGCAGTGAGACCGACTCTGGAAACACCATATATTTT.

This chain joins TRBV4-1 and TRBJ1-1; the D gene is possibly TRBD1 (5 bases). The germline V and J ends were trimmed by 1 base and 6 bases, with 9 bases remaining between them. CDR1 and CDR2 from the germline V gene are MGHRA and YSYEKL. This CDR3 spans 13 amino acids. CDR3 protein: CASSQGGVSEAFF. CDR3 coding DNA: TGCGCCAGCAGCCAAGGGGGGGTCTCTGAAGCTTTCTTT.

This clone was recorded only once. The chain employs TRBV6-5 and TRBJ2-5, with TRBD1 matching 12 bases. The CDR3 extends over 13 amino acids. CDR1 and CDR2 from the germline V gene are MNHEY and SVGAGI. The V segment lost 6 bases and the J segment 13 bases; nucleotides outside the gene matches: 9. The CDR3 loop reads CASRTSGTGGWYF. DNA of the CDR3: TGTGCCAGCAGAACCTCAGGGACAGGGGGCTGGTACTTC.

Here the CDR3 DNA reads TGTGCCAGCAGTAGAACGCAGGGGAGCAATTCACCCCTCCACTTT. Translation: CASSRTQGSNSPLHF. The chain has TRBV27 and TRBJ1-6; D perhaps matches TRBD1 (6 bases). The CDR3 is 15 amino acids. From germline, CDR1 is MNHEY and CDR2 SMNVEV (reference sequence). Trimming removed 5 bases at V and 7 bases at J, with 15 bases between.

The CDR3 nucleotides are TGTGCCAGCACCCGGGACAGTTCTACCGGGGAGCTGTTTTTT. Translating gives CASTRDSSTGELFF. This chain joins TRBV6-1 and TRBJ2-2; TRBD1 matches 7 bases. V shed 7 bases and J 5 bases; nucleotides not matched to a gene: 7. Germline assignment: CDR1 MNHNS and CDR2 SASEGT. This CDR3 is built from 14 residues.

The CDR3 bases are TGCGCCAGCAGTATAATGGGCACCGGGGAGCTGTTTTTT. This sequence encodes CASSIMGTGELFF. The rearrangement joins TRBV10-2 to TRBJ2-2; no firm D call. This CDR3 has 13 amino acids. The V end was cut by 5 bases, the J end by 4 bases, with 8 bases between. Per germline, CDR1 WSHSY and CDR2 SAAADI.

V and J are TRBV28 and TRBJ2-2, with unresolved D. The CDR3 has 14 amino acids. Trimming cost V 4 bases and J 2 bases, with 8 bases left between them. Germline assignment: CDR1 MDHEN and CDR2 SYDVKM. CDR3 sequence: CASSSLVNTGELFF. The CDR3 nucleotides are TGTGCCAGCAGTTCCTTAGTAAACACCGGGGAGCTGTTTTTT.

The rearrangement uses TRBV9 and TRBJ2-5, with D possibly TRBD2 on 5 matching bases. V was shortened by 0 bases and J by 2 bases, with 11 bases between the two germline ends. This CDR3 is built from 15 residues. Germline-derived CDR1 and CDR2 are SGDLS and YYNGEE. The CDR3 DNA reads TGTGCCAGCAGCGTAGGAGGGCATCCACAAGAGACCCAGTACTTC. Amino acid sequence: CASSVGGHPQETQYF.

This clone has a handful of counts. V and J are TRBV7-9 and TRBJ1-6, with D possibly being TRBD1 (5 bases). CDR1 is SEHNR and CDR2 is FQNEAQ in the germline V gene (reference sequence). This CDR3 has 17 amino acids. V gave up 4 bases and J gave up 9 bases, with 22 bases separating them. The CDR3 sequence: CASSSSRDLHAISPLHF. In nucleotides, the CDR3 is TGTGCCAGCAGCTCGTCCCGGGACCTTCACGCAATTTCACCCCTCCACTTT.

This clone appeared once. The chain has TRBV6-1 and TRBJ1-6; TRBD1 matches 7 bases. The CDR3 has 12 amino acids. Germline V gene lookup returns CDR1 MNHNS and CDR2 SASEGT. Trimming cost V 3 bases and J 17 bases; bases outside gene matches: 7. The CDR3 sequence: CASSEGPDRVHF. As DNA, the CDR3 is TGTGCCAGCAGTGAGGGCCCCGACAGGGTCCACTTT.

The chain couples TRBV5-1 to TRBJ2-1, with D perhaps being TRBD1 or TRBD2 (5 bases each). Trimming stripped 5 bases from V and 5 bases from J, with 11 bases between. Germline CDR1 SGHRS, CDR2 YFSETQ. The CDR3 has 13 residues. The CDR3 region has the DNA TGCGCCAGCAGGGGGACGGCCGACAATGAGCAGTTCTTC. This encodes CASRGTADNEQFF.

This clone occurred once. An end of the junction does not agree with germline; a read error may underlie this. V is TRBV19 and J is TRBJ2-2; TRBD1 might be the D (6 bases). The germline gives CDR1 LNHDA, CDR2 SQIVND (reference sequence). The CDR3 runs to 14 residues. CDR3: CASRIEGVPGELFF. CDR3 bases: TGTGCCAGTAGGATAGAGGGGGTCCCCGGGGAGCTGTTTTTT.

This chain links TRBV9 with TRBJ2-7; 12 bases align to TRBD2. Per the germline V gene, CDR1 is SGDLS and CDR2 is YYNGEE. V shed 1 base, J shed 4 bases, and the junction held 3 bases outside the gene matches. CDR3 length equals 15 residues. The CDR3 spells CASSVTGTSGYEQYF. The DNA for the CDR3 is TGTGCCAGCAGCGTAACCGGGACTAGCGGGTACGAGCAGTACTTC.

This clone came up a few times. V usage is TRBV14 and J usage is TRBJ2-7; D gene uncertain. The V gene's germline CDR1 is SGHDN and CDR2 FVKESK. The V gene lost 1 base and the J gene lost 4 bases, with 8 bases spanning the gap. The CDR3 runs to 13 residues. The CDR3 bases are TGTGCCAGCAGCCAAGTTTTGGAGTACGAGCAGTACTTC. Amino acid sequence: CASSQVLEYEQYF.

The chain combines TRBV5-4 with TRBJ2-7, with 12 bases identical to TRBD1. The CDR3 runs to 16 residues. The germline V gene encodes CDR1 SGHNT and CDR2 YYREEE (reference sequence). V was clipped by 3 bases and J by 6 bases; unmatched bases: 10. CDR3 sequence: CASSSPGTGGLLEQYF. The CDR3 DNA reads as TGTGCCAGCAGCTCGCCCGGGACAGGGGGCCTTCTCGAGCAGTACTTC.

The chain couples TRBV27 to TRBJ1-4; 7 nucleotides agree with TRBD1. CDR1 and CDR2 from the germline V gene are MNHEY and SMNVEV (reference sequence). Unmatched junction bases numbered 5, after V lost 4 bases and J lost 0 bases. There are 16 residues in the CDR3. Here the CDR3 reads CASSSGTEATNEKLFF. The CDR3 region has the DNA TGTGCCAGCAGTTCCGGGACAGAAGCAACTAATGAAAAACTGTTTTTT. The variable domain in full, completed from reference TRBV27 and TRBJ1-4, reads EAQVTQNPRYLITVTGKKLTVTCSQNMNHEYMSWYRQDPGLGLRQIYYSMNVEVTDKGDVPEGYKVSRKEKRNFPLILESPSPNQTSLYFCASSSGTEATNEKLFFGSGTQLSVL.

The chain recombines TRBV7-6 with TRBJ1-1, with 8 bases lining up with TRBD1. The V segment lost 4 bases and the J segment 5 bases; nucleotides outside the gene matches: 6. The germline CDR1 and CDR2 sequences are SGHVS and FNYEAQ. The CDR3 totals 14 residues. CDR3 amino acids: CASSSQGAGTEAFF. Here the CDR3 DNA reads TGTGCCAGCAGCTCTCAGGGGGCGGGGACTGAAGCTTTCTTT.

This chain links TRBV27 with TRBJ2-7; TRBD2 aligns across 14 bases. Per the germline V gene, CDR1 is MNHEY and CDR2 is SMNVEV (reference sequence). With 0 bases clipped from V and 2 bases from J, the junction kept 9 bases outside the gene matches. The CDR3 runs 19 residues. CDR3 residues: CASSLSGTSGSEWTYEQYF. The CDR3 nucleotides are TGTGCCAGCAGTTTATCTGGGACTAGCGGGAGTGAATGGACCTACGAGCAGTACTTC.

The chain recombines TRBV5-1 with TRBJ2-7, with D hard to call. Trimming removed 3 bases at V and 3 bases at J, with 13 bases between. CDR1 is SGHRS and CDR2 is YFSETQ in the germline V gene. The CDR3 is 14 residues long. The CDR3 sequence: CASSWEGGHYEQYF. The CDR3 bases are TGCGCCAGCAGCTGGGAAGGCGGCCACTACGAGCAGTACTTC.

This clone turned up a few times. The chain couples TRBV27 to TRBJ2-1; 8 nucleotides match TRBD2. CDR3 length: 17 residues. CDR1 and CDR2 from the germline V gene are MNHEY and SMNVEV (reference sequence). J lost 4 bases, V lost 4 bases, and 12 bases had no gene match. The CDR3 region has the DNA TGTGCCAGCAGTTCCCCTTCCGGGACTAGATTATACAATGAGCAGTTCTTC. Encoded protein: CASSSPSGTRLYNEQFF.